The rows below give T cell receptor beta chains drawn from one sample of a study of PD-L1 blockade in urothelial cancer. TCRdb keeps only in-frame clones here, not all; method: immunoSEQ multiplex PCR. The profile shows more than 35,000 clones, about four fifths of them singletons. Sequencing was performed on PBMCs, taken around atezolizumab (anti-PD-L1) treatment. These receptors were collected from a man aged 70-80 years with urothelial cancer. The CDR3 runs from the conserved cysteine through the conserved F or W. Each record gives: J gene, clone size, D gene, CDR3 length, V gene, CDR3 DNA, CDR3 protein. A D gene is named only where the DNA matches it firmly. The size field is filled for only some rows; it gives once, few, many or a size class.

>TRBJ2-2|-|-|13|TRBV7-3
TGTGCCAGCAGCTCCAAGAACACCGGGGAGCTGTTTTTT
CASSSKNTGELFF
>TRBJ1-5|once|-|14|TRBV28
TGTGCCAGCAGTCCAATCCAAAGCAATCAGCCCCAGCATTTT
CASSPIQSNQPQHF
>TRBJ2-5|-|-|14|TRBV6-1
TGTGCCAGCAGTTTAAACAATCTTAAAGAGACCCAGTACTTC
CASSLNNLKETQYF
>TRBJ1-5|few|-|15|TRBV7-2
TGTGCCAGCAGCTTCGGTCTCAGGGGCGAGCAGCCCCAGCATTTT
CASSFGLRGEQPQHF
>TRBJ2-7|-|-|14|TRBV5-6
TGTGCCAGCAGCTCTCGGACAGTCTCCTACGAGCAGTACTTC
CASSSRTVSYEQYF
>TRBJ2-1|-|TRBD2|14|TRBV7-3
TGTGCCAGCAGCTCGACGGGGGGGCCTAACGAGCAGTTCTTC
CASSSTGGPNEQFF
>TRBJ1-2|-|-|13|TRBV7-2
TGTGCCAGCAGCATCGGGTCGCAGTATGGCTACACCTTC
CASSIGSQYGYTF
>TRBJ2-2|few|-|15|TRBV2
TGTGCCAGCAGTGAGGACCAGGGTGGGTCCGGGGAGCTGTTTTTT
CASSEDQGGSGELFF
>TRBJ2-2|-|TRBD2|15|TRBV2
TGTGCCAGCAGTGTTTCAAGCGGGGGCACCGGGGAGCTGTTTTTT
CASSVSSGGTGELFF
>TRBJ2-5|-|-|13|TRBV6-5
TGTGCCCGGGTAGCCTCCCGTCTGGAGACCCAGTACTTC
CARVASRLETQYF
>TRBJ2-3|-|TRBD2|12|TRBV2
TGTGCCAGCAGCTCAGCGGGAGTAACGCAGTATTTT
CASSSAGVTQYF
>TRBJ1-5|-|-|15|TRBV12-5
TGTGCTAGTGGCCGGGGGGTGGGAGGCAATCAGCCCCAGCATTTT
CASGRGVGGNQPQHF
>TRBJ1-1|-|TRBD1|16|TRBV18
TGTGCCAGCTCTTCACAGGGGGGGGCTCCCGGCACTGAAGCTTTCTTT
CASSSQGGAPGTEAFF
>TRBJ1-1|-|-|16|TRBV7-9
TGTGCCAGCAGCCATCCCGGGTCCGAACCCCTTTTAGGAGCTTTCTTT
CASSHPGSEPLLGAFF
>TRBJ2-7|-|-|13|TRBV7-8
TGTGCCAGCACGACAGTTAGGCTATACGAGCAGTACTTC
CASTTVRLYEQYF
>TRBJ1-4|-|TRBD1|17|TRBV5-1
TGCGCCAGCAGTGTGGGGACAGGGGTTGCAACTAATGAAAAACTGTTTTTT
CASSVGTGVATNEKLFF
>TRBJ1-2|-|TRBD1|15|TRBV6-4
TGTGCCAGCAGTGAAGCCGGGACAGGGGCGTCTGGCTACACCTTC
CASSEAGTGASGYTF
>TRBJ2-7|-|-|11|TRBV6-1
TGTGCCAGCAGTGATACCTACGAGCAGTACTTC
CASSDTYEQYF
>TRBJ1-1|-|TRBD1|14|TRBV5-4
TGTGCCAGCAGCAGCAGGGGGCGGAACACTGAAGCTTTCTTT
CASSSRGRNTEAFF
>TRBJ1-4|few|-|14|TRBV7-9
TGTGCCAGCAGCTTAGCCGAGGGAGGGGAAAAACTGTTTTTT
CASSLAEGGEKLFF
>TRBJ2-3|-|TRBD1|13|TRBV27
TGTGCCAGCAACAGGGGGAGCACAGATACGCAGTATTTT
CASNRGSTDTQYF
>TRBJ2-2|-|TRBD2|16|TRBV5-1
TGCGCCAGCAGCCCCTTAGCGGGAGTTGACACCGGGGAGCTGTTTTTT
CASSPLAGVDTGELFF
>TRBJ1-3|-|-|16|TRBV19
TGTGCCAGTAGTAGGAGTCGGGGAATATCTGGAAACACCATATATTTT
CASSRSRGISGNTIYF
>TRBJ2-5|-|-|14|TRBV11-2
TGTGCCAGCAGCTTGAGAGGCTTGCGGGAGACCCAGTACTTC
CASSLRGLRETQYF
>TRBJ1-5|-|TRBD1|13|TRBV7-3
TGTGCCAGCAGCGAGGGGGCTGAGCAGCCCCAGCATTTT
CASSEGAEQPQHF
>TRBJ2-7|few|-|14|TRBV7-9
TGTGCCAGCAGCCCCCAGGGTGCGACGTACGAGCAGTACTTC
CASSPQGATYEQYF
>TRBJ2-2|-|-|15|TRBV5-1
TGCGCCAGCAGCCGGGACACCCCAAACACCGGGGAGCTGTTTTTT
CASSRDTPNTGELFF
>TRBJ2-1|-|TRBD2|15|TRBV2
TGTGCCAGCAGTGGTAATAGCGGGGGGGCGGATGAGCAGTTCTTC
CASSGNSGGADEQFF
>TRBJ1-4|-|TRBD1|16|TRBV4-2
TGTGCCAGCAGGGAGGGACAGGGGCGTACTAATGAAAAACTGTTTTTT
CASREGQGRTNEKLFF
>TRBJ2-2|-|TRBD1|17|TRBV7-6
TGTGCCAGCAGCCCCGGGACAGGGGATTTGGGCGCCGGGGAGCTGTTTTTT
CASSPGTGDLGAGELFF
>TRBJ1-5|-|-|15|TRBV5-8
TGTGCCAGCAGTGGACGGGGGGGAGCTTATCAGCCCCAGCATTTT
CASSGRGGAYQPQHF
>TRBJ1-2|-|-|12|TRBV28
TGTGCCAGCGGGGACAATAACTATGGCTACACCTTC
CASGDNNYGYTF
>TRBJ1-1|-|-|14|TRBV7-9
TGTGCCAGCAGCTCCTTTGCTGGCAGCACTGAAGCTTTCTTT
CASSSFAGSTEAFF
>TRBJ2-5|-|-|13|TRBV2
TGTGCCAGCAGCGATACTCTGCGAGAGACCCAGTACTTC
CASSDTLRETQYF
>TRBJ1-5|-|-|15|TRBV10-3
TGTGCCATCAGTGCAGGGCCGTTGAGCAATCAGCCCCAGCATTTT
CAISAGPLSNQPQHF
>TRBJ2-7|-|TRBD1|17|TRBV28
TGTGCCAGCAGGACACCGGGACAGGGGGCTTCGTTGAACGAGCAGTACTTC
CASRTPGQGASLNEQYF
>TRBJ2-1|-|TRBD2|17|TRBV9
TGTGCCAGCAGCGCTCCCGACGGGGGGAGTTCCTACAATGAGCAGTTCTTC
CASSAPDGGSSYNEQFF
>TRBJ2-7|-|-|15|TRBV28
TGTGCCAGCAGTTTATTACGGAGAAGCGGGTACGAGCAGTACTTC
CASSLLRRSGYEQYF
>TRBJ1-1|-|TRBD1|16|TRBV2
TGTGCCAGTACAATTGAAGGGACAGGGAGGAACACTGAAGCTTTCTTT
CASTIEGTGRNTEAFF
>TRBJ1-1|-|-|14|TRBV29-1
TGCAGCGTTGAATCGCTTCGGGGAAGGCCTGAAGCTTTCTTT
CSVESLRGRPEAFF
>TRBJ2-7|few|-|15|TRBV5-1
TGCGCCAGCAGCTCGGGCGGAGGGCGGACCTACGAGCAGTACTTC
CASSSGGGRTYEQYF
>TRBJ2-5|-|-|12|TRBV28
TGTGCCAGCAGTTTCAATCAAGAGACCCAGTACTTC
CASSFNQETQYF
>TRBJ2-2|-|TRBD2|18|TRBV7-2
TGTGCCAGCAGCTTAGATCGTTTTGGGAGGGCAGTCACCGGGGAGCTGTTTTTT
CASSLDRFGRAVTGELFF